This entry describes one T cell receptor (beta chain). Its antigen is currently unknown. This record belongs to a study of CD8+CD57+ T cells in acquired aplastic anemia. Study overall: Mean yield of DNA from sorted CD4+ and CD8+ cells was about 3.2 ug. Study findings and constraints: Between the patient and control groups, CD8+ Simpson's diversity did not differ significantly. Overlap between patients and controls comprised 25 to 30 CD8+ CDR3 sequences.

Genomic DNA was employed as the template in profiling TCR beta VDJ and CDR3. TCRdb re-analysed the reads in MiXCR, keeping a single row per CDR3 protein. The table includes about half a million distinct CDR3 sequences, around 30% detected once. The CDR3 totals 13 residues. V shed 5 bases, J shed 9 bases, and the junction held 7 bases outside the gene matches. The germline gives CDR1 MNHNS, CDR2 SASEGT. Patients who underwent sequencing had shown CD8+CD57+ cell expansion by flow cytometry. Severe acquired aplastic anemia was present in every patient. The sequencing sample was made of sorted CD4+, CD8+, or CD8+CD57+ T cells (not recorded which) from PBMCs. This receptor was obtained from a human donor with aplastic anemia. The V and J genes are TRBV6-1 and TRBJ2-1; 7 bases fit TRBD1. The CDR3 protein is CASSPTGFGEQFF. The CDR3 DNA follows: TGTGCCAGCAGTCCGACAGGGTTCGGTGAGCAGTTCTTC.